This T cell receptor (beta chain) comes out of a study of blood T cell repertoires in COVID-19. Study summary: Samples representing acute and convalescent COVID-19 were sourced from the United States, Italy and Spain.

TCRdb's table, derived via immunoSEQ multiplex PCR, lists solely in-frame clones and lacks some. Of some 170,000 clones in the sample, just over 90% are singletons; the top ten hold less than 2%. CDR3 length: 14 residues. Sequences were obtained from peripheral blood. The clonotype was recovered from a woman in her sixties or seventies with COVID-19, enrolled during active disease. The chain links TRBV21-1 to TRBJ2-7; the table's D gene call, TRBD2, was not cross checked with the DNA. TRBV21-1 is deemed a pseudogene. The CDR3 loop reads CASSKFSLTYEQYF. CDR3 nucleotide sequence: TGTGCCAGCAGCAAATTTTCGCTAACCTACGAGCAGTACTTC.